What follows are 22 T cell receptor beta chains derived from one specimen sequenced in a study of beta chain features in type 1 diabetes. Study-level findings and limits: The study found moderately but significantly shorter TCRB CDR3s in all four CD4+ subsets of Type 1 diabetes patients.

These receptors' targets are unknown. TCRB transcripts that were expressed got sequenced, as all of the isolated RNA had been reverse transcribed. Libraries were prepared by immunoSEQ multiplex PCR; TCRdb keeps only in-frame clonotypes and omits some of them. The sample includes some 350,000 clones, 13% of them seen just once. Source material: naive CD4+ T cells from blood. Receptors were obtained from a woman under 30 with type 1 diabetes.

This sequence joins TRBV29-1 and TRBJ2-1, with D perhaps matching TRBD2 (5 bases). The ends were cut back, 3 bases at V and 5 bases at J, with 14 bases in the middle. Germline assignment: CDR1 SQVTM and CDR2 ANQGSEA. The CDR3 is 14 amino acids. CDR3 sequence reads: CSVDYGRGNNEQFF. The CDR3 nucleotides are TGCAGCGTTGATTATGGAAGAGGGAACAATGAGCAGTTCTTC.

The chain carries TRBV9 and TRBJ2-3; 15 bases fit TRBD2. CDR1 is SGDLS and CDR2 is YYNGEE in the germline V gene. The CDR3 extends over 16 amino acids. The junction had 5 bases not matched to a gene; V was cut back by 4 bases and J by 5 bases. This chain's CDR3 is CASSRRTSGRGDTQYF. As DNA, the CDR3 is TGTGCCAGCAGCCGCCGGACTAGCGGGAGGGGAGATACGCAGTATTTT.

This clone was detected only a few times. J is TRBJ2-2 and V is TRBV7-9; D uncertain. Germline CDR1 SEHNR, CDR2 FQNEAQ (reference sequence). The CDR3 consists of 14 residues. V lost 3 bases and J 5 bases, leaving 10 bases between the germline ends. This CDR3 reads CASSFPSMTGELFF. The CDR3 nucleotides are TGTGCCAGCAGCTTCCCTAGTATGACCGGGGAGCTGTTTTTT.

This clone has a handful of counts. The chain employs TRBV19 and TRBJ2-5; weak D call: TRBD1 (6 bases). The CDR3 runs 14 residues. CDR1 is LNHDA and CDR2 is SQIVND in the germline V gene (reference sequence). V lost 5 bases and J lost 4, with 14 bases in between. Here the CDR3 DNA reads TGTGCCAGTAGTTCAAACAGGGTCGGAGAGACCCAGTACTTC. Its protein product is CASSSNRVGETQYF.

This clone came up a few times. This rearrangement joins TRBV28 to TRBJ1-1, with D perhaps TRBD1 (6 bases). The V gene lost 3 bases and the J gene lost 2 bases, with 16 bases spanning the gap. The CDR3 runs to 16 residues. CDR1 and CDR2 (germline): MDHEN, SYDVKM. CDR3: CASSLGGGGLNTEAFF. The CDR3 region has the DNA TGTGCCAGCAGTTTGGGGGGAGGGGGGCTTAACACTGAAGCTTTCTTT.

The chain links TRBV7-9 to TRBJ2-1, with TRBD2 matching 9 bases. V shed 8 bases and J 4 bases; nucleotides not matched to a gene: 9. The CDR3 extends over 15 amino acids. The germline gives CDR1 SEHNR, CDR2 FQNEAQ (reference sequence). The CDR3, as DNA: TGTGCCAGCTCTTATGGGAGCGGGGGGTACAATGAGCAGTTCTTC. This translates into CASSYGSGGYNEQFF. Full variable domain (rest looked up from reference TRBV7-9 and TRBJ2-1): DTGVSQNPRHKITKRGQNVTFRCDPISEHNRLYWYRQTLGQGPEFLTYFQNEAQLEKSRLLSDRFSAERPKGSFSTLEIQRTEQGDSAMYLCASSYGSGGYNEQFFGPGTRLTVL.

The rearrangement links TRBV7-9 to TRBJ2-5; no firm D call. Germline CDR1 reads SEHNR; CDR2 reads FQNEAQ (reference sequence). The CDR3 length is 15 residues. Trimming pared 2 bases from V and 5 bases from J, leaving 15 bases between. The CDR3 protein is CASSLSLSDSETQYF. DNA of the CDR3: TGTGCCAGCAGCTTATCGCTTTCAGACTCTGAGACCCAGTACTTC.

V is TRBV5-1 and J is TRBJ2-3, with a tentative D call TRBD2 (6 bases). This CDR3 region has 16 residues. Germline V gene data show CDR1 as SGHRS and CDR2 as YFSETQ. The V end lost 1 base, the J end lost 0 bases, and 12 bases lay between the germline ends. CDR3 in amino acids: CASSLFSGTSTDTQYF. The DNA for the CDR3 is TGCGCCAGCAGCTTGTTTAGCGGCACTAGCACAGATACGCAGTATTTT.

The gene calls are TRBV18 and TRBJ2-5; a possible D gene is TRBD1 (6 bases). CDR3 length: 14 amino acids. Germline V lookup: CDR1 KGHSH, CDR2 LQKENI. The V gene lost 5 bases and the J gene lost 1 base, with 11 bases spanning the gap. In DNA, the CDR3 is TGTGCCAGCTCATCGACAGGCACCCAAGAGACCCAGTACTTC. Its protein is CASSSTGTQETQYF.

This rearrangement joins TRBV28 to TRBJ1-2; TRBD1 agrees at 9 bases. Unmatched junction bases numbered 5, after V lost 5 bases and J lost 4 bases. Germline V gene lookup returns CDR1 MDHEN and CDR2 SYDVKM. The CDR3 consists of 14 residues. DNA of the CDR3: TGTGCCAGCAGTGCGGGACAGGGATTCTATGGCTACACCTTC. Translating gives CASSAGQGFYGYTF.

This clone occurred a few times. This chain connects TRBV7-9 to TRBJ1-2; D remains ambiguous. Germline V lookup: CDR1 SEHNR, CDR2 FQNEAQ (reference sequence). With 1 base removed from V and 3 bases from J, the gap between germline ends came to 6 bases. The CDR3 is 13 amino acids. CDR3 nucleotide sequence: TGTGCCAGCAGCTTAGTGGGCGACTATGGCTACACCTTC. Amino acid sequence: CASSLVGDYGYTF. Full variable domain (missing parts from reference TRBV7-9 and TRBJ1-2): DTGVSQNPRHKITKRGQNVTFRCDPISEHNRLYWYRQTLGQGPEFLTYFQNEAQLEKSRLLSDRFSAERPKGSFSTLEIQRTEQGDSAMYLCASSLVGDYGYTFGSGTRLTVV.

V and J are TRBV11-2 and TRBJ2-7; D is undetermined. The CDR3 runs to 15 residues. Germline lookup yields CDR1 SGHAT and CDR2 FQNNGV. V gave up 0 bases and J gave up 5 bases, with 14 bases separating them. CDR3 sequence (DNA): TGTGCCAGCAGCTTAGATCTTGTACGGAGTCACGAGCAGTACGTC. Residues: CASSLDLVRSHEQYV.

The chain employs TRBV19 and TRBJ1-5; maybe TRBD1 (6 bases). Germline V gene sequence: CDR1 LNHDA, CDR2 SQIVND (reference sequence). CDR3 length: 16 amino acids. V lost 5 bases and J 0 bases, leaving 14 bases between the germline ends. The DNA for the CDR3 is TGTGCCAGTAGTTTAGGGACAACGTATAGCAATCAGCCCCAGCATTTT. Amino acids: CASSLGTTYSNQPQHF.

This chain joins TRBV7-9 and TRBJ1-2; 8 nucleotides agree with TRBD1. V was clipped by 5 bases and J by 4 bases; unmatched bases: 12. The CDR3 has 16 residues. Germline V gene lookup returns CDR1 SEHNR and CDR2 FQNEAQ (reference sequence). CDR3 sequence reads: CASSLRTGPLGYGYTF. The CDR3 nucleotides read TGTGCCAGCAGCCTTCGGACAGGGCCTCTTGGCTATGGCTACACCTTC.

As DNA, the CDR3 is TGTGCCAGCAGTAGAATGACTAATAAAGATACGCAGTATTTT. Its translation is CASSRMTNKDTQYF. The V and J genes are TRBV27 and TRBJ2-3, with D perhaps matching TRBD2 (5 bases). CDR1 is MNHEY and CDR2 is SMNVEV in the germline V gene (reference sequence). Trimming stripped 5 bases from V and 5 bases from J, with 14 bases between. The CDR3 spans 14 residues.

The chain couples TRBV28 to TRBJ2-7, with D possibly TRBD2 on 6 matching bases. The V gene's germline CDR1 is MDHEN and CDR2 SYDVKM. This CDR3 contains 11 residues. The V end was cut by 10 bases, the J end by 7 bases, with 14 bases between. CDR3 in DNA: TGTGCCACCCGGGAGTTGACGGAGCAGTACTTC. Amino acid sequence: CATRELTEQYF.

This clone has only a few counts. V gene TRBV30 combines with J gene TRBJ2-3; TRBD1 aligns across 9 bases. J gave up 3 bases and V 4 bases, and 5 bases lay outside the gene matches. Germline CDR1 is GTSNPN and CDR2 is SVGIG (reference sequence). The CDR3 is made up of 14 amino acids. The CDR3 region is CAWMSQGATDTQYF. The CDR3 bases are TGTGCCTGGATGTCACAGGGGGCGACAGATACGCAGTATTTT.

This clone was detected only a few times. This chain links TRBV30 with TRBJ1-5; TRBD1 aligns across 10 bases. The CDR3 has 15 residues. In germline, CDR1 is GTSNPN, CDR2 SVGIG (reference sequence). The junction had 5 bases not matched to a gene; V was cut back by 3 bases and J by 3 bases. The CDR3 protein is CAWRVGTGDNQPQHF. The CDR3 DNA reads as TGTGCCTGGAGGGTAGGGACAGGGGACAATCAGCCCCAGCATTTT.

This clone was counted a few times. The chain has TRBV7-3 and TRBJ2-3, with 7 bases identical to TRBD2. V lost 0 bases, J lost 4 bases, and 7 bases stayed unmatched. The CDR3 has 16 residues. Germline V gene sequence: CDR1 SGHTA, CDR2 FQGTGA. CDR3 DNA: TGTGCCAGCAGCTTAACAGGCGGGAGCGGGTCAGATACGCAGTATTTT. This sequence encodes CASSLTGGSGSDTQYF.

The chain combines TRBV18 with TRBJ2-7; 9 bases agree with TRBD1. V lost 0 bases to trimming and J lost 2 bases; unmatched junction nucleotides: 5. The CDR3 contains 16 residues. Looked up from germline, CDR1 is KGHSH and CDR2 is LQKENI. The CDR3 loop reads CASSPPQGAPPYEQYF. For the CDR3, the DNA is TGTGCCAGCTCACCACCACAGGGGGCTCCCCCCTACGAGCAGTACTTC.

The chain links TRBV18 to TRBJ2-7; D not certain. This CDR3 region has 14 residues. Germline V gene lookup returns CDR1 KGHSH and CDR2 LQKENI. V lost 0 bases, J lost 4 bases, and 10 bases lay in between. CDR3 loop: CASSPPSSLYEQYF. The CDR3 DNA reads TGTGCCAGCTCACCACCTAGCAGTCTTTACGAGCAGTACTTC.

This clone has more than one count but fewer than ten. The chain couples TRBV7-9 to TRBJ2-1; D unresolved. Germline CDR1 SEHNR, CDR2 FQNEAQ (reference sequence). The CDR3 covers 13 residues. V lost 1 base and J 12 bases, leaving 13 bases between the germline ends. CDR3 amino acids: CASSLGATSGQFF. For the CDR3, the DNA is TGTGCCAGCAGCTTAGGGGCGACAAGTGGGCAGTTCTTC.